The present TCR beta chain was sequenced within a study of blood T cells in healthy people across ages. This clonotype appeared many times. No antigen is known for it. V lost 5 bases to trimming and J lost 4 bases, with 18 bases between them. The CDR3 extends over 16 amino acids. Looked up from germline, CDR1 is SGHAT and CDR2 is FQDESV (reference sequence). Whole-study findings and limits: Any conclusive comparison of naive versus antigen-experienced cells was prevented by using unsorted PBMCs. Whereas aged donors had fewer naive CD4+ cells, long-lived donors had more of them and higher diversity.

The use of a sample-barcoded 5' primer and a J-beta primer mix characterized a second PCR of 7 to 11 cycles. A template-switch adaptor that had 12 random nucleotides put a tag on each cDNA molecule. TCRdb re-analysed the 5' RACE reads in MiXCR, keeping a single row per CDR3 protein. The table has just over 1 million distinct CDR3 sequences, more than 40% seen once. The sequencing sample was made of blood. The source is an older woman in good health. V gene TRBV11-1 combines with J gene TRBJ2-1; tentative D call: TRBD2 (7 bases). The CDR3 bases are TGTGCCAGCAGCCGGGTTGTCGGGGGGCGATACAATGAGCAGTTCTTC. Protein sequence: CASSRVVGGRYNEQFF.